Shown below are 14 T cell receptor beta chains from a single sample sequenced in a study of T cell clonality in common variable immunodeficiency. Here immunoSEQ multiplex PCR was the method, and the copy in TCRdb shows in-frame clones only, minus some. The sample shows tens of thousands of clones, none of them appearing just once. Sequenced sample: peripheral blood mononuclear cells. These receptors were obtained from a person aged 18-70 years in good health.

This clone was observed at least ten times. The read halts 3 residues ahead of the CDR3 end, with the missing end drawn from the germline J gene. The chain combines TRBV7-8 with TRBJ2-7, with TRBD1 as a possible D gene (5 bases). In germline, CDR1 is SGHVS, CDR2 FQNEAQ. The CDR3 sequence is 14 residues long. V was trimmed by 5 bases and J by 2 bases, leaving 13 bases between them. This CDR3 reads CASSPFTGPYEQYF. CDR3 DNA, as far as it was read: TGTGCCAGCAGCCCCTTTACAGGACCCTACGAG. Combining the CDR3 with reference TRBV7-8 and TRBJ2-7 gives the whole variable domain GAGVSQSPRYKVAKRGQDVALRCDPISGHVSLFWYQQALGQGPEFLTYFQNEAQLDKSGLPSDRFFAERPEGSVSTLKIQRTQQEDSAVYLCASSPFTGPYEQYFGPGTRLTVT.

Ten or more counts support this clone. The read is 3 residues too short to cover the CDR3 end, so that end is filled in from the germline J gene. This rearrangement joins TRBV28 to TRBJ2-5; 10 nucleotides match TRBD2. With 3 bases clipped from V and 5 bases from J, the junction kept 3 bases outside the gene matches. This CDR3 is built from 14 residues. Germline CDR1 is MDHEN and CDR2 is SYDVKM. The CDR3 sequence: CASSLLAGDETQYF. The DNA read from the CDR3 is TGTGCCAGCAGTTTGCTAGCGGGGGACGAGACC.

This clone was counted between two and nine times. The sequence runs out 3 residues before the end of the CDR3; the remainder is reconstructed from the germline J gene. The chain couples TRBV20-1 to TRBJ1-5; TRBD1 is a possible D gene (6 bases). The CDR3 has 13 residues. V lost 6 bases and J lost 4, with 13 bases in between. Germline loops: CDR1 DFQATT, CDR2 SNEGSKA (reference sequence). The sequenced CDR3 bases are TGCAGTGCCCGGAGACAGGAGAATCAGCCC. Amino acid sequence: CSARRQENQP. The entire CDR3 is CSARRQENQPQHF.

Many counts were recorded for this clone. The sequenced fragment ends 3 residues before the CDR3 boundary, so the rest is inferred from the germline J gene. This sequence joins TRBV20-1 and TRBJ2-3, with D possibly being TRBD2 (5 bases). Per germline, CDR1 DFQATT and CDR2 SNEGSKA (reference sequence). The CDR3 loop spans 15 amino acids. CDR3 residues: CSARDSPPPGGTQYF. The sequenced part of the CDR3 DNA is TGCAGTGCTAGAGATTCCCCCCCTCCAGGCGGGACG.

This clone has a count of ten or more. Coverage ceases 3 residues before the CDR3 finishes, and the germline J gene fills in the end. The genes are TRBV2 and TRBJ1-1, with 10 bases aligning to TRBD1. CDR1 SNHLY and CDR2 FYNNEI come from the germline V gene. The junction had 7 bases not matched to a gene; V was cut back by 5 bases and J by 7 bases. CDR3 length: 14 residues. The sequenced CDR3 bases are TGTGCCAGCAGTCAATCGACAGGGGGCAGTGAA. Translated: CASSQSTGGSE. In full, the CDR3 is CASSQSTGGSEAFF.

This clone was observed a handful of times. The junction differs from germline at one of its ends, possibly a read error. The CDR3 is cut off 3 residues early in the read; its end comes from the germline J gene. This sequence joins TRBV6-7 and TRBJ2-2; weak D call: TRBD2 (7 bases). TRBV6-7 is recorded as an ORF, its role being uncertain. The CDR3 has 17 amino acids. CDR3 bases read: TGTGCCGGCAGAGTTAGGGTTCGGGGGGCGCGGCCCGGGGAG. This translates into CAGRVRVRGARPGE. The CDR3 in its entirety is CAGRVRVRGARPGELFF.

In regard to this clone: Relative to the germline gene, one junction end is altered; a read error may explain this. The read halts 3 residues ahead of the CDR3 end, with the missing end drawn from the germline J gene. The sample has other DNA sequences that encode this CDR3 too. The rearrangement joins TRBV18 to TRBJ1-3; perhaps TRBD1 as D (6 bases). The CDR3 is 16 amino acids. The germline gives CDR1 KGHSH, CDR2 LQKENI. The CDR3: CASSSIQGVSLNTIYF. The CDR3 bases that were read are TGTGCCAGCTCATCAATACAGGGAGTGAGTTTGAACACA.

This clone was observed a handful of times. The read gets to within 3 residues of the CDR3 end, and the germline J gene fills in the rest. V usage is TRBV19 and J usage is TRBJ2-7; D is tentatively TRBD1 or TRBD2 (5 bases each). This CDR3 has 13 amino acids. CDR1 and CDR2 from the germline V gene are LNHDA and SQIVND (reference sequence). V lost 5 bases and J 0 bases, leaving 8 bases between the germline ends. Incomplete CDR3 DNA: TGTGCCAGTAGTGAGGGGTCCTCCTACGAG. It encodes CASSEGSSYE. The complete CDR3 protein is CASSEGSSYEQYF.

This clone was detected ten times or more. The read ends 3 residues shy of where the CDR3 ends; the end is completed using the germline J gene. The chain uses TRBV20-1 and TRBJ2-6, with D maybe TRBD1 (6 bases). This CDR3 spans 17 amino acids. V was cut by 3 bases and J by 4 bases, with 19 bases left in between. Germline lookup yields CDR1 DFQATT and CDR2 SNEGSKA (reference sequence). The CDR3 here is CSASLLQGHSGANVLTF. CDR3 DNA, as far as it was read: TGCAGTGCTAGCTTGCTACAGGGACATTCCGGGGCCAACGTC.

This clone was found a few times. The read terminates 3 residues before the CDR3 end, so the remaining end is supplied by the germline J gene. The V gene is TRBV5-1, the J gene TRBJ2-4; no clear D. The CDR3 is made up of 15 amino acids. Germline V CDR1 and CDR2: SGHRS, YFSETQ. V was pared by 0 bases and J by 0 bases, with 7 bases between. CDR3 region: CASSLDGRAKNIQYF. Partial CDR3 DNA: TGCGCCAGCAGCTTGGATGGGCGAGCCAAAAACATT.

This clone has ten or more counts. Read sequence stops 3 residues before the CDR3 end, and the germline J gene provides the missing end. The chain couples TRBV20-1 to TRBJ1-1; 8 bases fit TRBD1. The germline V gene has CDR1 DFQATT and CDR2 SNEGSKA (reference sequence). CDR3 length: 13 residues. CDR3 bases read: TGCAGTGCTTGCCCCAGGGGGCGGGGGCCG. Amino acid sequence: CSACPRGRGP. The complete CDR3 sequence is CSACPRGRGPAFF.

Concerning this clone: The read stops 3 residues short of the end of the CDR3; the missing end is completed from the germline J gene. This chain uses TRBV13 with TRBJ1-1; tentatively, D is TRBD1 (6 bases). This CDR3 region has 13 residues. Trimming stripped 0 bases from V and 6 bases from J, with 8 bases between. Germline loops: CDR1 PRHDT, CDR2 FYEKMQ (reference sequence). CDR3 bases read: TGTGCCAGCAGCTTAGGCCAGGGGTCTGAA. Its protein is CASSLGQGSE. The whole CDR3 sequence is CASSLGQGSEAFF.

This clone has at least ten counts. The observed sequence ends 3 residues before the CDR3 terminus, with the missing tail filled in from the germline J gene. V usage is TRBV5-1 and J usage is TRBJ1-6, with 10 bases identical to TRBD1. The CDR3 has 14 residues. V was pared by 2 bases and J by 8 bases, with 1 base of the junction left unmatched. Germline-derived CDR1 and CDR2 are SGHRS and YFSETQ. CDR3 amino acids: CASSFGTGDSPLHF. The sequenced part of the CDR3 DNA is TGCGCCAGCAGCTTCGGGACAGGGGATTCACCC.

This clone was counted many times. The CDR3 is cut off 3 residues early in the read; its end comes from the germline J gene. The genes are TRBV19 and TRBJ1-5; D is unclear. CDR1 LNHDA and CDR2 SQIVND come from the germline V gene (reference sequence). V gave up 0 bases and J gave up 4 bases, with 10 bases separating them. This CDR3 spans 15 amino acids. The sequenced part of the CDR3 DNA is TGTGCCAGTAGTATAGAAGGAGGGTTGAATCAGCCC. Translated, it gives CASSIEGGLNQP. The complete CDR3 protein is CASSIEGGLNQPQHF.